The clone carrying this TCR beta chain showed up many times. Its antigen is as yet unknown. The entry originates in a study of regulatory T cells in long-lasting Graves disease. Whole-study results and caveats: Favoring TRBV28, TRBJ1-2 and TRBJ2-5 was a feature seen in persistent disease.

HTBI primers from iRepertoire and Arm-PCR of CDR3 regions yielded the TCR beta libraries. TCRdb passed the multiplex PCR reads through MiXCR, listing each CDR3 protein once. The sample holds about 340,000 distinct CDR3 sequences, around a fifth seen once. The time point is: persistent/refractory GD, antithyroid drugs over 5 years with positive TRAb. Preparation of the TCR library used RNA extracted from PBMCs. Investigators report Graves' disease was diagnosed under American Thyroid Association guidelines. Trimming stripped 9 bases from V and 6 bases from J, with 16 bases between. CDR1 is KGHDR and CDR2 is SFDVKD in the germline V gene. CDR3 size: 14 residues.

The chain is built from TRBV24-1 and TRBJ2-2; D uncertain. This TCR came from a female donor with Graves disease. Sequenced here: peripheral blood mononuclear cells (PBMCs), sampled when the disease was refractory, from a patient treated with antithyroid drugs. CDR3 sequence: CATLPPSPPGELFF. DNA of the CDR3: TGTGCCACCCTCCCCCCGTCCCCCCCCGGGGAGCTGTTTTTT.